The sequence of this T cell receptor (beta chain) was determined in a study of blood T cell repertoires in COVID-19. Across the whole study: Italy, Spain and the United States were the sources of the convalescent and acute COVID-19 samples. The cDNA or gDNA used as material had been derived from T cells, B-cell-depleted T cells, or PBMCs.

Repertoires were generated with immunoSEQ multiplex PCR, while TCRdb's copy carries only in-frame clones and drops some. The top ten hold about 8% of the sample, which has approximately 530,000 clones, roughly nine tenths seen once. Input material: peripheral blood. This clonotype was obtained from a woman between 45 and 60 years old with COVID-19, enrolled during active disease.

CDR3 sequence: CASSLNSGYTF. CDR3 coding DNA: TGTGCCAGCAGCTTGAACAGTGGCTACACCTTC. The V call is TRBV5-6, the J call TRBJ1-2; D not certain. The CDR3 is 11 amino acids. The germline gives CDR1 SGHDT, CDR2 YYEEEE. Trimming took off 1 base at V and 7 bases at J, with 5 bases between the two ends. The full variable domain, its missing parts supplied by reference TRBV5-6 and TRBJ1-2, is DAGVTQSPTHLIKTRGQQVTLRCSPKSGHDTVSWYQQALGQGPQFIFQYYEEEERQRGNFPDRFSGHQFPNYSSELNVNALLLGDSALYLCASSLNSGYTFGSGTRLTVV.